Listed below are T cell receptor beta chains from one sample, sequenced in a study of T cell responses to AZD1222 COVID-19 vaccine. Using immunoSEQ multiplex PCR, the repertoire was profiled, and TCRdb retains in-frame clones only, with some absent. Of 150,000 to 200,000 clones in the sample, about 94% were seen once. Sequenced material: peripheral blood, taken on day 0 of AZD1222 vaccination. The receptors shown here come from an adult in good health. The CDR3 runs from the conserved cysteine through the conserved F or W. The D gene is left open where the match is weak. Clone size, where shown, is once, few, many, or a class for clones that have expanded.

len	d_gene	abundance	j_gene	v_gene	CDR3aa	CDR3nt
14	TRBD1	-	TRBJ1-2	TRBV9	CASSRDRGNYGYTF	TGTGCCAGCAGCCGGGACAGGGGGAACTATGGCTACACCTTC
13	-	-	TRBJ1-3	TRBV10-3	CATKAHSGNTIYF	TGTGCCACGAAGGCCCACTCTGGAAACACCATATATTTT
16	-	few	TRBJ2-1	TRBV27	CASSTTERYPYNEQFF	TGTGCCAGCAGTACCACCGAGCGGTACCCCTACAATGAGCAGTTCTTC
15	TRBD1	once	TRBJ2-7	TRBV5-1	CASSLEQGNFYEQYF	TGCGCCAGCAGCTTGGAACAGGGGAATTTCTACGAGCAGTACTTC
16	-	-	TRBJ2-3	TRBV9	CASSVEGGYSTDTQYF	TGTGCCAGCAGCGTAGAGGGGGGGTACAGCACAGATACGCAGTATTTT
18	TRBD1	-	TRBJ1-5	TRBV5-8	CASSLWKTGVGGNQPQHF	TGTGCCAGCAGCTTGTGGAAGACAGGGGTTGGGGGCAATCAGCCCCAGCATTTT
14	-	-	TRBJ2-3	TRBV6-5	CASRGGLSTDTQYF	TGTGCCAGCAGGGGCGGACTGAGCACAGATACGCAGTATTTT
15	-	-	TRBJ1-3	TRBV5-4	CASSPTGRSGNTIYF	TGTGCCAGCAGCCCTACAGGTCGCTCTGGAAACACCATATATTTT
14	-	-	TRBJ2-2	TRBV29-1	CSAGHTLNTGELFF	TGCAGCGCGGGACACACCCTTAACACCGGGGAGCTGTTTTTT
13	-	-	TRBJ1-2	TRBV6-1	CASSERGGYGYTF	TGTGCCAGCAGTGAACGAGGGGGCTATGGCTACACCTTC
14	-	-	TRBJ1-1	TRBV2	CASSEVRLNTEAFF	TGTGCCAGCAGTGAGGTCAGGTTGAACACTGAAGCTTTCTTT
14	-	-	TRBJ2-5	TRBV28	CASSPRVIQETQYF	TGTGCCAGCAGCCCCAGGGTGATCCAAGAGACCCAGTACTTC
16	-	-	TRBJ1-3	TRBV4-1	CASSQEKGYPGNTIYF	TGCGCCAGCAGCCAAGAGAAGGGATACCCTGGAAACACCATATATTTT
15	-	-	TRBJ2-6	TRBV6-2/TRBV6-3	CASSPGGSGANVLTF	TGTGCCAGCAGCCCTGGAGGCTCTGGGGCCAACGTCCTGACTTTC
13	-	-	TRBJ2-7	TRBV28	CASSFSPLNEQYF	TGTGCCAGCAGTTTTAGCCCGTTGAACGAGCAGTACTTC
16	-	-	TRBJ1-5	TRBV15	CATSRGTPRGNQPQHF	TGTGCCACCAGCAGAGGGACACCTCGGGGCAATCAGCCCCAGCATTTT
16	-	-	TRBJ2-7	TRBV21-1	CASSKGETEHSYEQYF	TGTGCCAGCAGCAAAGGGGAGACAGAACACTCCTACGAGCAGTACTTC
13	-	-	TRBJ1-6	TRBV3-1/TRBV3-2	CASSGGRGGPLHF	TGTGCCAGCAGCGGGGGGAGGGGAGGACCCCTCCACTTT
15	TRBD2	-	TRBJ2-7	TRBV5-6	CASSLGLAGGYEQYF	TGTGCCAGCAGCCTCGGACTAGCGGGAGGCTACGAGCAGTACTTC
14	TRBD2	-	TRBJ2-1	TRBV27	CASGTSGRYNEQFF	TGTGCCAGTGGGACTAGCGGCCGATACAATGAGCAGTTCTTC
15	TRBD2	-	TRBJ2-5	TRBV19	CASSKLAGRMETQYF	TGTGCCAGTAGTAAACTAGCGGGACGAATGGAGACCCAGTACTTC
12	-	-	TRBJ1-5	TRBV28	CASAIGNQPQHF	TGTGCCAGCGCAATAGGCAATCAGCCCCAGCATTTT
15	TRBD2	-	TRBJ2-7	TRBV5-1	CASSLALAGAYEQYF	TGCGCCAGCAGCTTGGCCCTGGCGGGAGCCTACGAGCAGTACTTC
14	TRBD2	-	TRBJ2-7	TRBV28	CASSTTSGPYEQYF	TGTGCCAGCAGCACCACTAGCGGACCCTACGAGCAGTACTTC
12	-	-	TRBJ1-2	TRBV6-5	CASRRTDYGYTF	TGTGCCAGCAGGCGGACGGACTATGGCTACACCTTC
13	TRBD1	-	TRBJ2-7	TRBV25-1	CASRDRASYEQYF	TGTGCCAGTAGGGACAGGGCGTCCTACGAGCAGTACTTC
17	-	-	TRBJ1-3	TRBV5-1	CASSLAGAGNSGNTIYF	TGCGCCAGCAGCTTGGCCGGGGCAGGGAACTCTGGAAACACCATATATTTT
16	TRBD2	-	TRBJ2-7	TRBV5-8	CASSFNREGDTYEQYF	TGTGCCAGCAGCTTTAATCGGGAGGGGGACACCTACGAGCAGTACTTC
12	-	-	TRBJ1-1	TRBV15	CATSPGYTEAFF	TGTGCCACCAGCCCAGGATACACTGAAGCTTTCTTT
11	-	-	TRBJ2-2	TRBV2	CASQNTGELFF	TGTGCCAGCCAGAACACCGGGGAGCTGTTTTTT
14	-	few	TRBJ2-7	TRBV9	CASSVRPTAYEQYF	TGTGCCAGCAGCGTACGACCCACGGCCTACGAGCAGTACTTC
19	-	-	TRBJ2-6	TRBV4-2	CASSQDLSLGGAGANVLTF	TGTGCCAGCAGCCAAGATCTTTCGTTAGGGGGGGCCGGGGCCAACGTCCTGACTTTC
15	-	-	TRBJ2-1	TRBV7-8	CASSLVLGYRNEQFF	TGTGCCAGCAGCTTAGTACTCGGATACCGGAATGAGCAGTTCTTC
17	-	once	TRBJ2-1	TRBV11-2	CASSMGGRGRSYNEQFF	TGTGCCAGCAGCATGGGTGGGAGAGGGCGCTCCTACAATGAGCAGTTCTTC
14	TRBD2	-	TRBJ2-3	TRBV28	CASSAAGGQDTQYF	TGTGCCAGCAGTGCGGCGGGAGGTCAAGATACGCAGTATTTT
13	-	-	TRBJ1-2	TRBV5-4	CASSLDRFYGYTF	TGTGCCAGCAGCTTGGACAGGTTCTATGGCTACACCTTC
13	-	-	TRBJ1-2	TRBV28	CASSLYRNYGYTF	TGTGCCAGCAGTTTATACAGGAACTATGGCTACACCTTC
15	-	once	TRBJ1-2	TRBV30	CAWSAGPVVRSGYTF	TGTGCCTGGAGTGCGGGGCCAGTCGTCCGGAGTGGCTACACCTTC
13	TRBD1	once	TRBJ1-1	TRBV18	CASSSSMDREAFF	TGTGCCAGCTCATCATCCATGGACAGGGAAGCTTTCTTT
11	-	-	TRBJ2-3	TRBV12-3/TRBV12-4	CASTDVDTQYF	TGTGCCAGCACTGATGTAGATACGCAGTATTTT
12	-	few	TRBJ1-1	TRBV24-1	CATSEGRCWAFF	TGTGCCACCAGTGAGGGCAGGTGCTGGGCTTTCTTT
15	TRBD1	-	TRBJ2-7	TRBV27	CASSTGQGSPYEQYF	TGTGCCAGCAGTACCGGACAGGGATCACCCTACGAGCAGTACTTC
14	TRBD1	-	TRBJ2-7	TRBV6-5	CASSYLQGAYEQYF	TGTGCCAGCAGTTACTTACAGGGGGCTTACGAGCAGTACTTC
16	TRBD2	-	TRBJ2-7	TRBV6-5	CASSYSGTSGTYEQYF	TGTGCCAGCAGTTACTCAGGGACTAGCGGAACCTACGAGCAGTACTTC
15	TRBD1	-	TRBJ1-4	TRBV18	CASSPGQTTNEKLFF	TGTGCCAGCTCACCGGGACAGACGACAAATGAAAAACTGTTTTTT